This T cell receptor beta chain emerged from a study of T cell repertoires in cytomegalovirus infection. The wider study: From public TCR beta signatures came an indication of both CMV infection and matching HLA type.

This clonotype was counted many times. No antigen is known for it. TCRdb passed the reads through MiXCR, listing each CDR3 protein once. The sample consists of approximately 500,000 distinct CDR3 sequences, approximately 15% of them appearing once. This CDR3 is built from 13 residues. Germline V gives CDR1 LNHDA, CDR2 SQIVND (reference sequence). V gave up 3 bases and J gave up 2 bases, with 7 bases separating them. General observations from the study: Pooled public TCR beta family frequency picked out CMV carriers with the relevant HLA. What dominated the ex vivo response were HLA-C-restricted CMV-specific TCR beta clonotypes.

The chain couples TRBV19 to TRBJ1-1; D unclear. The TCR comes from a human donor in good health (CMV status not recorded). Some clones in this sample may be carry-over from other donors' samples. The sequenced sample was CD8+ T cells from PBMCs. CDR3 DNA sequence: TGTGCCAGTAGTATTTCGGGCAACACTGAAGCTTTCTTT. Protein product: CASSISGNTEAFF. Full variable domain (outside the CDR3, taken from reference TRBV19 and TRBJ1-1): DGGITQSPKYLFRKEGQNVTLSCEQNLNHDAMYWYRQDPGQGLRLIYYSQIVNDFQKGDIAEGYSVSREKKESFPLTVTSAQKNPTAFYLCASSISGNTEAFFGQGTRLTVV.